This is a list of T cell receptor beta chains from one sample in a study of blood T cell repertoires in COVID-19. Data came from immunoSEQ multiplex PCR; TCRdb stores just in-frame clones and leaves some out. The sample lists tens of thousands of clones, approximately 77% seen once, with about 14% in the top ten. The sequencing input was peripheral blood. The receptor set was obtained from an older man with active or convalescent COVID-19. Both conserved end residues are part of each CDR3. The D gene is left open where the match is weak. Rows may omit the clone size; those that give it use once, few, many or a size class.

J gene: TRBJ2-5; clone size: .; V gene: TRBV5-4; D gene: .; CDR3 protein: CASRNRDYQETQYF; CDR3 DNA: TGTGCCAGCAGGAACCGGGACTACCAAGAGACCCAGTACTTC
J gene: TRBJ2-1; clone size: .; V gene: TRBV5-4; D gene: .; CDR3 protein: CASSPDRNNEQFF; CDR3 DNA: TGTGCCAGCAGCCCCGACAGAAACAATGAGCAGTTCTTC
J gene: TRBJ1-2; clone size: .; V gene: TRBV15; D gene: .; CDR3 protein: CATSRGGQGYLSYGYTF; CDR3 DNA: TGTGCCACCAGCAGAGGGGGTCAGGGTTATCTATCCTATGGCTACACCTTC
J gene: TRBJ2-2; clone size: .; V gene: TRBV11-2; D gene: .; CDR3 protein: CASSLSITGSLAGELFF; CDR3 DNA: TGTGCCAGCAGCTTATCAATAACAGGGTCTTTAGCCGGGGAGCTGTTTTTT
J gene: TRBJ1-3; clone size: .; V gene: TRBV5-5; D gene: TRBD1; CDR3 protein: CASSLLGGYGNTIYF; CDR3 DNA: TGTGCCAGCAGCTTGTTAGGGGGCTACGGAAACACCATATATTTT
J gene: TRBJ2-5; clone size: .; V gene: TRBV28; D gene: TRBD2; CDR3 protein: CASSLTGGGQETQYF; CDR3 DNA: TGTGCCAGCAGTTTAACGGGGGGGGGCCAAGAGACCCAGTACTTC
J gene: TRBJ2-2; clone size: .; V gene: TRBV28; D gene: TRBD1; CDR3 protein: CASSFDRGRLGGELFF; CDR3 DNA: TGTGCCAGCAGTTTCGACAGGGGGCGCCTAGGCGGGGAGCTGTTTTTT
J gene: TRBJ2-7; clone size: few; V gene: TRBV7-6; D gene: TRBD2; CDR3 protein: CASSPQVTSGRFSSYEQYF; CDR3 DNA: TGTGCCAGCAGCCCACAAGTGACTAGCGGGAGGTTTAGCTCCTACGAGCAGTACTTC
J gene: TRBJ1-2; clone size: .; V gene: TRBV7-2; D gene: TRBD1; CDR3 protein: CASSLGISGTGVVGYTF; CDR3 DNA: TGTGCCAGCAGCTTAGGCATATCTGGGACAGGGGTTGTTGGCTACACCTTC
J gene: TRBJ2-7; clone size: .; V gene: TRBV18; D gene: .; CDR3 protein: CASSADSPANYEQYF; CDR3 DNA: TGTGCCAGCTCCGCCGACAGTCCGGCAAACTACGAGCAGTACTTC
J gene: TRBJ1-2; clone size: .; V gene: TRBV3-1/TRBV3-2; D gene: TRBD1; CDR3 protein: CASSQRDRGNYGYTF; CDR3 DNA: TGTGCCAGCAGCCAACGGGACAGGGGAAACTATGGCTACACCTTC
J gene: TRBJ2-7; clone size: .; V gene: TRBV28; D gene: TRBD1; CDR3 protein: CASNQPGQGAYEQYF; CDR3 DNA: TGTGCCAGCAACCAACCGGGACAGGGAGCCTACGAGCAGTACTTC
J gene: TRBJ2-1; clone size: .; V gene: TRBV10-3; D gene: TRBD2; CDR3 protein: CAISVAGENNEQFF; CDR3 DNA: TGTGCCATCAGTGTAGCGGGAGAAAATAATGAGCAGTTCTTC
J gene: TRBJ2-7; clone size: .; V gene: TRBV15; D gene: .; CDR3 protein: CATSRGRGYDEQYF; CDR3 DNA: TGTGCCACCAGCAGAGGCAGGGGCTACGACGAGCAGTACTTC
J gene: TRBJ1-2; clone size: .; V gene: TRBV28; D gene: TRBD1; CDR3 protein: CASSSTGHANYGYTF; CDR3 DNA: TGTGCCAGCAGTTCGACAGGGCACGCTAACTATGGCTACACCTTC
J gene: TRBJ2-1; clone size: .; V gene: TRBV18; D gene: .; CDR3 protein: CASSPLASSYNEQFF; CDR3 DNA: TGTGCCAGCTCACCACTGGCTAGCTCCTACAATGAGCAGTTCTTC
J gene: TRBJ1-2; clone size: few; V gene: TRBV27; D gene: .; CDR3 protein: CASSLRQNYGYTF; CDR3 DNA: TGTGCCAGCAGTTTAAGACAGAACTATGGCTACACCTTC
J gene: TRBJ1-2; clone size: once; V gene: TRBV29-1; D gene: TRBD1; CDR3 protein: CSAGTGPNYGYTF; CDR3 DNA: TGCAGCGCCGGGACAGGGCCCAACTATGGCTACACCTTC
J gene: TRBJ2-7; clone size: .; V gene: TRBV6-5; D gene: TRBD1; CDR3 protein: CASSSSDRVYEQYF; CDR3 DNA: TGTGCCAGCAGTTCCTCGGACAGGGTCTACGAGCAGTACTTC
J gene: TRBJ1-3; clone size: .; V gene: TRBV5-6; D gene: TRBD1; CDR3 protein: CASSSPTGEGNTIYF; CDR3 DNA: TGTGCCAGCAGCTCTCCGACAGGGGAGGGAAACACCATATATTTT
J gene: TRBJ2-1; clone size: .; V gene: TRBV15; D gene: TRBD2; CDR3 protein: CATSRRDYYNEQFF; CDR3 DNA: TGTGCCACCAGCCGCCGGGACTACTACAATGAGCAGTTCTTC
J gene: TRBJ2-1; clone size: .; V gene: TRBV4-3; D gene: .; CDR3 protein: CASSQGPGRREQFF; CDR3 DNA: TGCGCCAGCAGCCAAGGGCCAGGCAGGCGTGAGCAGTTCTTC
J gene: TRBJ1-2; clone size: .; V gene: TRBV12-3/TRBV12-4; D gene: .; CDR3 protein: CASSLGEYGYTF; CDR3 DNA: TGTGCCAGCAGTTTGGGCGAGTATGGCTACACCTTC
J gene: TRBJ1-4; clone size: once; V gene: TRBV5-6; D gene: .; CDR3 protein: CASTKEGGWATNEKLFF; CDR3 DNA: TGTGCCAGCACCAAGGAAGGGGGTTGGGCAACTAATGAAAAACTGTTTTTT
J gene: TRBJ1-2; clone size: .; V gene: TRBV28; D gene: .; CDR3 protein: CASSLVQGSGYTF; CDR3 DNA: TGTGCCAGCAGTTTGGTACAGGGAAGTGGCTACACCTTC
J gene: TRBJ1-1; clone size: .; V gene: TRBV5-1; D gene: TRBD1; CDR3 protein: CASSQQGQMGVFF; CDR3 DNA: TGCGCCAGCAGCCAACAGGGACAGATGGGGGTTTTCTTT
J gene: TRBJ2-7; clone size: .; V gene: TRBV6-5; D gene: TRBD1; CDR3 protein: CASSQRTGLYEQYF; CDR3 DNA: TGTGCCAGCAGTCAACGGACAGGGCTCTACGAGCAGTACTTC
J gene: TRBJ2-1; clone size: once; V gene: TRBV21-1; D gene: .; CDR3 protein: CASGGTGQIFEQFF; CDR3 DNA: TGTGCCAGCGGCGGGACAGGGCAAATCTTTGAGCAGTTCTTC
J gene: TRBJ1-5; clone size: .; V gene: TRBV10-2; D gene: TRBD1; CDR3 protein: CASTRGINQPQHF; CDR3 DNA: TGCGCCAGCACCAGGGGGATTAATCAGCCCCAGCATTTT
J gene: TRBJ1-2; clone size: .; V gene: TRBV21-1; D gene: .; CDR3 protein: CASSRDSVRFGYTF; CDR3 DNA: TGTGCCAGCAGCCGGGACAGCGTGCGGTTTGGCTACACCTTC
J gene: TRBJ1-5; clone size: .; V gene: TRBV24-1; D gene: .; CDR3 protein: CATSEPNSNQPQHF; CDR3 DNA: TGTGCCACCAGTGAACCTAATAGCAATCAGCCCCAGCATTTT
J gene: TRBJ1-3; clone size: .; V gene: TRBV6-5; D gene: TRBD1; CDR3 protein: CASRTDRGQGNTIYF; CDR3 DNA: TGTGCCAGCAGAACGGACAGGGGGCAAGGAAACACCATATATTTT
J gene: TRBJ1-4; clone size: medium-sized; V gene: TRBV6-5; D gene: TRBD1; CDR3 protein: CASRQGAEEKLFF; CDR3 DNA: TGTGCCAGCAGGCAGGGGGCAGAGGAAAAACTGTTTTTT
J gene: TRBJ2-7; clone size: .; V gene: TRBV10-3; D gene: .; CDR3 protein: CAISESSRGPSYEQYF; CDR3 DNA: TGTGCCATCAGTGAGTCGAGCCGGGGTCCATCCTACGAGCAGTACTTC
J gene: TRBJ2-2; clone size: .; V gene: TRBV19; D gene: .; CDR3 protein: CASSIRARANTGELFF; CDR3 DNA: TGTGCCAGTAGTATACGAGCCAGGGCAAACACCGGGGAGCTGTTTTTT
J gene: TRBJ2-1; clone size: .; V gene: TRBV6-2/TRBV6-3; D gene: TRBD1; CDR3 protein: CASSYRGLPYNEQFF; CDR3 DNA: TGTGCCAGCAGTTATAGGGGGCTGCCGTACAATGAGCAGTTCTTC
J gene: TRBJ1-5; clone size: few; V gene: TRBV15; D gene: TRBD1; CDR3 protein: CATSKGQPSNQPQHF; CDR3 DNA: TGTGCCACCAGCAAGGGACAGCCGAGCAATCAGCCCCAGCATTTT
J gene: TRBJ2-7; clone size: .; V gene: TRBV3-1/TRBV3-2; D gene: .; CDR3 protein: CASSQEGLAPYEQYF; CDR3 DNA: TGTGCCAGCAGCCAAGAAGGGCTAGCTCCCTACGAGCAGTACTTC
J gene: TRBJ2-1; clone size: .; V gene: TRBV18; D gene: .; CDR3 protein: CASSYDRTYNEQFF; CDR3 DNA: TGTGCCAGCTCATACGACAGAACCTACAATGAGCAGTTCTTC
J gene: TRBJ2-1; clone size: .; V gene: TRBV5-1; D gene: TRBD2; CDR3 protein: CASSLVAGFEQFF; CDR3 DNA: TGCGCCAGCAGCTTGGTAGCGGGGTTTGAGCAGTTCTTC
J gene: TRBJ2-7; clone size: .; V gene: TRBV4-2; D gene: .; CDR3 protein: CASSQAAGLYEQYF; CDR3 DNA: TGTGCCAGCAGCCAAGCGGCAGGGTTGTACGAGCAGTACTTC
J gene: TRBJ2-2; clone size: .; V gene: TRBV5-1; D gene: .; CDR3 protein: CASSPTGTGELFF; CDR3 DNA: TGCGCCAGCAGCCCCACAGGGACCGGGGAGCTGTTTTTT
J gene: TRBJ2-5; clone size: few; V gene: TRBV5-1; D gene: .; CDR3 protein: CASSPRGERKTQYF; CDR3 DNA: TGCGCCAGCAGCCCCCGTGGAGAGCGAAAGACCCAGTACTTC
J gene: TRBJ2-5; clone size: .; V gene: TRBV5-4; D gene: .; CDR3 protein: CASSPDSQETQYF; CDR3 DNA: TGTGCCAGCAGCCCGGACTCCCAAGAGACCCAGTACTTC
J gene: TRBJ2-2; clone size: .; V gene: TRBV5-6; D gene: TRBD1; CDR3 protein: CASSPNLDRVGAGELFF; CDR3 DNA: TGTGCCAGCAGCCCGAACCTGGACAGGGTGGGCGCCGGGGAGCTGTTTTTT
J gene: TRBJ1-4; clone size: .; V gene: TRBV7-2; D gene: .; CDR3 protein: CASSLGSGLINEKLFF; CDR3 DNA: TGTGCCAGCAGCTTAGGGTCGGGACTGATTAATGAAAAACTGTTTTTT
J gene: TRBJ1-5; clone size: .; V gene: TRBV6-1; D gene: .; CDR3 protein: CASSEEAGRHF; CDR3 DNA: TGTGCCAGCAGTGAAGAAGCGGGGAGGCATTTT
J gene: TRBJ1-2; clone size: .; V gene: TRBV19; D gene: .; CDR3 protein: CASSIERNYGYTF; CDR3 DNA: TGTGCCAGTAGTATCGAGCGAAACTATGGCTACACCTTC
J gene: TRBJ2-3; clone size: medium-sized; V gene: TRBV6-2/TRBV6-3; D gene: TRBD2; CDR3 protein: CASSEIAGEGTDTQYF; CDR3 DNA: TGTGCCAGCAGTGAGATAGCGGGAGAAGGAACAGATACGCAGTATTTT
J gene: TRBJ1-5; clone size: .; V gene: TRBV9; D gene: .; CDR3 protein: CASSVGSSNQPQHF; CDR3 DNA: TGTGCCAGCAGCGTAGGTAGCAGCAATCAGCCCCAGCATTTT
J gene: TRBJ2-5; clone size: .; V gene: TRBV28; D gene: .; CDR3 protein: CASSLPPLETQYF; CDR3 DNA: TGTGCCAGCAGTTTACCCCCCCTGGAGACCCAGTACTTC
J gene: TRBJ2-5; clone size: .; V gene: TRBV19; D gene: TRBD2; CDR3 protein: CASGASGGALETQYF; CDR3 DNA: TGTGCCAGTGGGGCTAGCGGGGGGGCCTTAGAGACCCAGTACTTC
J gene: TRBJ1-1; clone size: .; V gene: TRBV19; D gene: .; CDR3 protein: CASSIDSLYEAFF; CDR3 DNA: TGTGCCAGTAGTATAGATTCGCTCTATGAAGCTTTCTTT